The 27 T cell receptor beta chains below were found in one sample sequenced in a study of shared clonotypes between healthy human individuals. Sequencing was performed with immunoSEQ multiplex PCR; in TCRdb, only in-frame clones are kept and a portion is missing. The data show hundreds of thousands of clones, 74% seen once. Sample: memory CD4+ T cells sorted from blood. As for subset: CD45RA-negative fraction. The receptors derive from a woman younger than 45 in good health.

The chain joins TRBV4-1 to TRBJ1-3; 11 bases line up with TRBD1. This CDR3 is 15 amino acids long. V trimming: 5 bases; J trimming: 2 bases; junction bases outside the gene matches: 2. Germline assignment: CDR1 MGHRA and CDR2 YSYEKL. The CDR3 bases are TGCGCCAGCAGCGTGGACAGGGGGCCTGGAAACACCATATATTTT. Protein product: CASSVDRGPGNTIYF.

This chain links TRBV6-6 with TRBJ2-3, with TRBD2 matching 7 bases. CDR1 is MNHNY and CDR2 is SVGAGI in the germline V gene (reference sequence). V dropped 4 bases and J dropped 0; count of bases not matched to a gene: 4. CDR3 size: 15 residues. The CDR3 sequence is CASSSQRESTDTQYF. CDR3 DNA: TGTGCCAGCAGTTCTCAGCGGGAAAGCACAGATACGCAGTATTTT.

The chain recombines TRBV28 with TRBJ2-3; weak D call: TRBD2 (6 bases). Germline CDR1 is MDHEN and CDR2 is SYDVKM. V was pared by 6 bases and J by 4 bases, with 11 bases between. This CDR3 has 13 residues. CDR3 sequence reads: CASRTGGADTQYF. The CDR3 DNA is TGTGCCAGCAGAACAGGAGGGGCAGATACGCAGTATTTT.

This rearrangement joins TRBV11-2 to TRBJ2-7; D remains ambiguous. Trimming stripped 1 base from V and 3 bases from J, with 7 bases between. The CDR3 extends over 13 amino acids. CDR1 and CDR2 (germline): SGHAT, FQNNGV. The CDR3 loop reads CASSLAPSYEQYF. The CDR3 DNA reads TGTGCCAGCAGCTTAGCCCCCAGCTACGAGCAGTACTTC.

This chain links TRBV27 with TRBJ2-5; maybe TRBD1 (8 bases). The CDR3 contains 15 residues. V lost 6 bases and J 5 bases, leaving 19 bases between the germline ends. In germline, CDR1 is MNHEY, CDR2 SMNVEV (reference sequence). The CDR3 here is CASRGGAGGGETQYF. The CDR3 DNA reads as TGTGCCAGCAGGGGGGGGGCAGGGGGCGGCGAGACCCAGTACTTC.

The rearrangement joins TRBV6-5 to TRBJ1-1; D call uncertain. This CDR3 comprises 13 residues. Trimming took 2 bases from V and 7 from J, leaving 11 bases between them. The germline V gene encodes CDR1 MNHEY and CDR2 SVGAGI. The CDR3 reads CASSYRGYSEAFF. In DNA, the CDR3 is TGTGCCAGCAGTTACCGGGGTTATAGTGAAGCTTTCTTT.

This clone was observed a few times. V and J are TRBV2 and TRBJ2-1; perhaps TRBD2 as D (6 bases). The CDR3 covers 15 residues. The V gene lost 2 bases and the J gene lost 10 bases, with 18 bases spanning the gap. Germline V CDR1 and CDR2: SNHLY, FYNNEI. The CDR3 DNA is TGTGCCAGCAGTGAATTGCGCGGGACCCGTTCGGAGCAGTTCTTC. It yields the protein CASSELRGTRSEQFF.

V gene TRBV2 combines with J gene TRBJ2-7; 11 bases fit TRBD2. The CDR3 is 15 residues long. The J segment lost 0 bases and the V segment lost 6 bases, leaving 4 bases of the junction unmatched. Germline values: CDR1 SNHLY, CDR2 FYNNEI. As DNA, the CDR3 is TGTGCCAGCAGCAGACTAGCGGGATACTCCTACGAGCAGTACTTC. Protein sequence: CASSRLAGYSYEQYF.

The chain combines TRBV21-1 with TRBJ1-5. TRBV21-1 corresponds to a pseudogene. The length of the CDR3 is 14 residues. The CDR3 region has the DNA TGTGCCAGCAGCAAAGGGCGGGTCAATCAGCCCCAGCATTTT. It translates to CASSKGRVNQPQHF.

Only one count was recorded for this clone. CDR3 sequence: CASSFGTSGEQETQYF. Written as DNA, the CDR3 is TGTGCCAGCAGCTTCGGGACTAGCGGGGAGCAAGAGACCCAGTACTTC. This chain links TRBV11-3 with TRBJ2-5, with 13 bases that match TRBD2. The CDR3 sequence is 16 residues long. Germline trimming cut 3 bases from V and 2 bases from J; bases unmatched to any gene: 3. The germline V gene has CDR1 SGHNT and CDR2 YENEEA.

This clone turned up a few times. J is TRBJ2-1 and V is TRBV11-2, with TRBD1 matching over 7 bases. This CDR3 contains 14 residues. Germline values: CDR1 SGHAT, CDR2 FQNNGV. The ends lost 2 bases at V and 16 bases at J; junction bases unmatched: 14. DNA of the CDR3: TGTGCCAGCAGCTTATCGGGGACAGACGGAGTACTCTTCTTC. This translates into CASSLSGTDGVLFF.

This clone showed up just a few times. V and J are TRBV19 and TRBJ1-1, with a tentative D call TRBD1 (5 bases). The V end lost 5 bases, the J end lost 6 bases, and 16 bases lay between the germline ends. The CDR3 is 14 amino acids. Germline CDR1 reads LNHDA; CDR2 reads SQIVND (reference sequence). The CDR3 here is CASSYIQGGAEAFF. The CDR3, as DNA: TGTGCCAGTAGTTATATTCAGGGTGGGGCTGAAGCTTTCTTT.

This clone was found once. The rearrangement joins TRBV29-1 to TRBJ2-7; D gene unclear. Between the trimmed V and J ends, which lost 6 bases and 3 bases, there was a span of 12 bases. Looked up from germline, CDR1 is SQVTM and CDR2 is ANQGSEA. The CDR3 spans 12 residues. CDR3 in amino acids: CSVGYSDYEQYF. Written as DNA, the CDR3 is TGCAGCGTGGGTTACTCTGACTACGAGCAGTACTTC.

In regard to this clone: The sample has other DNA sequences that encode this CDR3 too. The chain is built from TRBV15 and TRBJ2-5, with 8 bases aligning to TRBD2. J was trimmed by 3 bases and V by 0 bases; bases with no gene match: 3. This CDR3 has 15 residues. The germline CDR1 and CDR2 sequences are LNHNV and YYDKDF (reference sequence). CDR3 protein: CATSRDRAGEETQYF. The CDR3 DNA follows: TGTGCCACCAGCAGAGATCGAGCGGGGGAAGAGACCCAGTACTTC.

This clone was seen a handful of times. The genes are TRBV4-2 and TRBJ1-4, with 10 positions matching TRBD1. This CDR3 is built from 17 residues. The V segment lost 0 bases and the J segment 6 bases; nucleotides outside the gene matches: 7. From germline, CDR1 is LGHNA and CDR2 YNFKEQ. Here the CDR3 reads CASSQDQTGTGDEKLFF. In DNA, the CDR3 is TGTGCCAGCAGCCAAGACCAAACCGGGACAGGGGATGAAAAACTGTTTTTT.

Comments on this clone: Other DNA sequences of this sample code for an identical CDR3. The rearrangement uses TRBV2 and TRBJ1-3; no reliable D call. Germline CDR1 and CDR2: SNHLY and FYNNEI. The CDR3 runs to 14 residues. Trimming stripped 4 bases from V and 0 bases from J, with 7 bases between. The CDR3 bases are TGTGCCAGCAGTGTGCGTACCTCTGGAAACACCATATATTTT. This gives the protein CASSVRTSGNTIYF.

Notes on this clone: Given a far larger clone just one base away, this is likely a sequencing read error. The chain couples TRBV7-6 to TRBJ2-7; D is unresolved. This CDR3 has 12 amino acids. Germline CDR1 and CDR2: SGHVS and FNYEAQ. V was pared by 2 bases and J by 0 bases, with 2 bases between. For the CDR3, the DNA is TGTGCCAGCAGCTTAAGCTCCTACGAGCAGTACTTC. Its protein is CASSLSSYEQYF.

Worth noting for this clone: The sample has other DNA sequences that encode this CDR3 too. The chain has TRBV5-1 and TRBJ2-3; D is unresolved. Trimming took 0 bases from V and 0 from J, leaving 5 bases between them. CDR1 is SGHRS, CDR2 YFSETQ, per germline. There are 14 residues in the CDR3. CDR3 coding DNA: TGCGCCAGCAGCTTGGGAGATAGCACAGATACGCAGTATTTT. Translating gives CASSLGDSTDTQYF. Filled out from reference TRBV5-1 and TRBJ2-3, the complete variable domain reads KAGVTQTPRYLIKTRGQQVTLSCSPISGHRSVSWYQQTPGQGLQFLFEYFSETQRNKGNFPGRFSGRQFSNSRSEMNVSTLELGDSALYLCASSLGDSTDTQYFGPGTRLTVL.

This chain connects TRBV27 to TRBJ2-3, with D hard to call. Deletions cut 4 bases from V and 4 bases from J, with 12 bases between. The germline V gene encodes CDR1 MNHEY and CDR2 SMNVEV (reference sequence). The CDR3 contains 14 residues. CDR3 in amino acids: CASSSFPVADTQYF. Written as DNA, the CDR3 is TGTGCCAGCAGTTCTTTCCCGGTCGCAGATACGCAGTATTTT.

This clone was observed a single time. The gene calls are TRBV2 and TRBJ2-7; D ambiguous. There are 12 residues in the CDR3. V was shortened by 6 bases and J by 5 bases, with 11 bases between the two germline ends. From germline, CDR1 is SNHLY and CDR2 FYNNEI. The CDR3 loop reads CASSRQSDEQYF. CDR3 nucleotide sequence: TGTGCCAGCAGCCGACAATCGGACGAGCAGTACTTC.

The rearrangement links TRBV29-1 to TRBJ1-2; no clear D. Per germline, CDR1 SQVTM and CDR2 ANQGSEA. There are 12 residues in the CDR3. Trimming removed 0 bases at V and 3 bases at J, with 5 bases between. The CDR3 protein is CSVEDQHYGYTF. The CDR3, as DNA: TGCAGCGTTGAAGACCAGCACTATGGCTACACCTTC.

The V call is TRBV6-1, the J call TRBJ2-2; D is possibly TRBD2 (5 bases). The CDR3 contains 16 residues. Germline values: CDR1 MNHNS, CDR2 SASEGT. Trimming left V 4 bases short and J 1 base short, with 13 bases between. Here the CDR3 reads CASSARAPGNTGELFF. In nucleotides, the CDR3 is TGTGCCAGCAGTGCGAGGGCCCCTGGGAACACCGGGGAGCTGTTTTTT.

The rearrangement uses TRBV10-2 and TRBJ1-1, with D hard to call. This CDR3 has 13 amino acids. The V end lost 4 bases, the J end lost 1 base, and 7 bases lay between the germline ends. CDR1 and CDR2 from the germline V gene are WSHSY and SAAADI. The CDR3 here is CASSVTPNTEAFF. The CDR3 DNA sequence: TGCGCCAGCAGTGTAACGCCGAACACTGAAGCTTTCTTT.

The chain is built from TRBV6-5 and TRBJ1-1; D call uncertain. Germline-derived CDR1 and CDR2 are MNHEY and SVGAGI. The CDR3 has 16 residues. V was shortened by 0 bases and J by 1 base, with 12 bases between the two germline ends. Here the CDR3 reads CASSYSRSQSNTEAFF. For the CDR3, the DNA is TGTGCCAGCAGTTACTCGAGATCGCAGTCGAACACTGAAGCTTTCTTT.

The CDR3: CASSQDKGRGLHQPQHF. CDR3 in DNA: TGCGCCAGCAGCCAAGATAAGGGCAGGGGGCTTCATCAGCCCCAGCATTTT. The chain is built from TRBV4-1 and TRBJ1-5; TRBD1 matches 8 bases. The length of the CDR3 is 17 residues. The V segment lost 0 bases and the J segment 5 bases; nucleotides outside the gene matches: 9. CDR1 and CDR2 from the germline V gene are MGHRA and YSYEKL.

The chain has TRBV10-2 and TRBJ2-7; D unresolved. Germline V gives CDR1 WSHSY, CDR2 SAAADI. With 10 bases removed from V and 2 bases from J, the gap between germline ends came to 12 bases. The CDR3 totals 12 residues. This chain's CDR3 is CATSDEAYEQYF. Here the CDR3 DNA reads TGCGCCACATCGGACGAAGCCTACGAGCAGTACTTC.

The chain is built from TRBV5-1 and TRBJ2-7; 9 bases agree with TRBD1. CDR3 length: 15 amino acids. From germline, CDR1 is SGHRS and CDR2 YFSETQ. Trimming at V came to 0 bases and at J to 6 bases, leaving 7 bases not matched to a gene. The CDR3 region has the DNA TGCGCCAGCAGCTTGGGGGACAGGGACTTTACCGAGCAGTACTTC. This codes for CASSLGDRDFTEQYF. The full variable domain, completed using reference TRBV5-1 and TRBJ2-7, is KAGVTQTPRYLIKTRGQQVTLSCSPISGHRSVSWYQQTPGQGLQFLFEYFSETQRNKGNFPGRFSGRQFSNSRSEMNVSTLELGDSALYLCASSLGDRDFTEQYFGPGTRLTVT.